This T cell receptor beta chain is drawn from a study of T cell responses to AZD1222 COVID-19 vaccine. Regarding this clone: Its cognate antigen is unknown.

Points from the study as a whole: Spike-specific TCR breadth and depth both grew after two AZD1222 doses. Clonal diversity may have been underestimated in mostly white British donors. Seropositivity was recorded at baseline in only 6 or 7 AZD1222 recipients.

The germline V gene has CDR1 SNHLY and CDR2 FYNNEI. This CDR3 region has 15 residues. The V end lost 3 bases, the J end lost 8 bases, and 14 bases lay between the germline ends. TCRdb's copy holds only in-frame clones and misses some; the assay was immunoSEQ multiplex PCR. The sample has roughly 140,000 clones; around 94% are singletons. The chain employs TRBV2 and TRBJ1-6; D is possibly TRBD1 (6 bases). The specimen was peripheral blood, collected on day 0 of AZD1222 vaccination. The clonotype comes from an adult in good health. CDR3 DNA: TGTGCCAGCAGTGACCGTGACAGGCGCTATTCACCCCTCCACTTT. Protein sequence: CASSDRDRRYSPLHF.